This T cell receptor (beta chain) derives from a study of neurological immune-mediated disorders. Ten or more counts support this clonotype. Regarding time point: longitudinal time-point 2. The unsorted libraries were made from 2 million PBMCs kept at -80 C. V was cut by 5 bases and J by 6 bases, with 14 bases left in between. Germline V gene data show CDR1 as SGHTA and CDR2 as FQGNSA. This CDR3 is 13 amino acids long. Synthesis of cDNA was performed by 5'RACE using 10-nucleotide random UMIs. TCRdb called the 5' RACE reads again in MiXCR, with one record for every CDR3 protein. This repertoire shows about 49,000 distinct CDR3 sequences, over 10% found once; its top ten account for 4.5%.

This receptor was identified in a male donor with HTLV-1-associated myelopathy (HAM/TSP). The source material was PBMCs. This chain joins TRBV7-2 and TRBJ2-7; D may be TRBD2 (5 bases). The CDR3 protein is CASSPEGTAEQYF. The CDR3 nucleotides read TGTGCCAGCAGCCCCGAGGGTACAGCCGAGCAGTACTTC. The complete variable domain, with remaining parts taken from reference TRBV7-2 and TRBJ2-7, reads GAGVSQSPSNKVTEKGKDVELRCDPISGHTALYWYRQSLGQGLEFLIYFQGNSAPDKSGLPSDRFSAERTGGSVSTLTIQRTQQEDSAVYLCASSPEGTAEQYFGPGTRLTVT.